This passage covers 20 T cell receptor beta chains from one sample sequenced in a study of CXCR3-negative and CXCR3-positive naive CD8 T cells. Via 5' RACE with UMI labels, TRB cDNA libraries were prepared. TCRdb reprocessed the 5' RACE reads, with one entry per CDR3 protein and no DNA. In all, the sample yields tens of thousands of distinct CDR3 sequences. Sequenced: memory CD8+ T cells from blood. The receptor source for this set is a human donor in good health. Some clones in this sample may be carry-over from other donors' samples.

Here the CDR3 reads CASSQVVEGGNEQFF. This sequence joins TRBV4-2 and TRBJ2-1; TCRdb picks TRBD2, but there is no DNA to check that call. CDR3 size: 15 residues. Per germline, CDR1 LGHNA and CDR2 YNFKEQ.

The chain couples TRBV29-1 to TRBJ2-7; TCRdb picks TRBD1, but there is no DNA to check that call. This CDR3 contains 12 residues. Per the germline V gene, CDR1 is SQVTM and CDR2 is ANQGSEA. The CDR3 loop is CSVIRPGQGQYF.

The genes are TRBV12-3 or TRBV12-4 and TRBJ1-2; TCRdb selects TRBD1, and the lack of DNA leaves this call unchecked. The CDR3 has 16 residues. CDR3 protein: CASSPTGAAPHNGYTF.

The chain has TRBV29-1 and TRBJ1-1; lacking DNA, the TRBD1 call made by TCRdb goes unchecked. The V gene's germline CDR1 is SQVTM and CDR2 ANQGSEA. The CDR3 contains 12 residues. CDR3 protein: CSTRVRETEAFF. Together with reference TRBV29-1 and TRBJ1-1, the CDR3 gives the full variable domain: SAVISQKPSRDICQRGTSLTIQCQVDSQVTMMFWYRQQPGQSLTLIATANQGSEATYESGFVIDKFPISRPNLTFSTLTVSNMSPEDSSIYLCSTRVRETEAFFGQGTRLTVV.

The rearrangement links TRBV7-6 to TRBJ2-2; TCRdb's assignment of TRBD1 cannot be checked, as there is no DNA. Germline V gene data show CDR1 as SGHVS and CDR2 as FNYEAQ. The CDR3 covers 15 residues. The CDR3 protein is CASSHGTGGSGELFF.

The V call is TRBV5-1, the J call TRBJ1-1; without DNA, the TCRdb call of TRBD1 cannot be checked. The CDR3 contains 14 residues. Germline V gene sequence: CDR1 SGHRS, CDR2 YFSETQ. The CDR3 sequence is CASSLTGVWTEAFF.

J is TRBJ2-3 and V is TRBV7-2; no DNA is available, so the TRBD2 call from TCRdb remains unchecked. This CDR3 comprises 17 residues. Germline V lookup: CDR1 SGHTA, CDR2 FQGNSA. This CDR3 is CASSLPGLAVSTDTQYF.

This clonotype is labeled medium-sized based on frequency. The chain links TRBV6-2 or TRBV6-3 to TRBJ2-7. CDR3 length equals 15 residues. Germline CDR1 is MNHEY and CDR2 is SVGEGT. CDR3 sequence reads: CASSPRGTDLFGGYF.

This CDR3 reads CASKPIASADNEQFF. The rearrangement joins TRBV2 to TRBJ2-1. Germline-derived CDR1 and CDR2 are SNHLY and FYNNEI. This CDR3 has 15 amino acids.

The chain uses TRBV20-1 and TRBJ1-1; TCRdb lists TRBD1, though no DNA is available to test this call. This CDR3 has 15 residues. CDR1 is DFQATT, CDR2 SNEGSKA, per germline (reference sequence). This CDR3 reads CSARDFTGEIAEAFF.

The chain has TRBV4-2 and TRBJ2-7; the D gene TCRdb calls, TRBD1, cannot be checked with no DNA. The CDR3 sequence is 15 residues long. In germline, CDR1 is LGHNA, CDR2 YNFKEQ. The CDR3 reads CASSQGEGTAYEQYF.

The rearrangement uses TRBV5-1 and TRBJ2-1; no DNA is available, so the TRBD2 call from TCRdb remains unchecked. Germline CDR1 and CDR2: SGHRS and YFSETQ. The CDR3 has 15 residues. CDR3 loop: CASSLGIGGYNEQFF.

The chain links TRBV4-2 to TRBJ1-2. CDR3 length: 17 amino acids. Germline CDR1 reads LGHNA; CDR2 reads YNFKEQ. The CDR3 sequence is CASSQALPRTENYGYTF.

This chain links TRBV7-3 with TRBJ2-2. The CDR3 has 15 amino acids. Germline V gene lookup returns CDR1 SGHTA and CDR2 FQGTGA. CDR3 sequence: CASSLFSANTGELFF. Full variable domain (missing parts from reference TRBV7-3 and TRBJ2-2): GAGVSQTPSNKVTEKGKYVELRCDPISGHTALYWYRQSLGQGPEFLIYFQGTGAADDSGLPNDRFFAVRPEGSVSTLKIQRTERGDSAVYLCASSLFSANTGELFFGEGSRLTVL.

The rearrangement uses TRBV3-1 and TRBJ2-1. Germline V gene data show CDR1 as LGHDT and CDR2 as YNNKEL (reference sequence). The CDR3 has 15 amino acids. The CDR3 loop reads CASSQGQDWVNEQFF.

The chain carries TRBV12-3 or TRBV12-4 and TRBJ2-1; TCRdb's D gene call, TRBD2, goes unchecked for lack of DNA. This CDR3 contains 20 residues. CDR3 loop: CASSFSSWTSGRSSYNEQFF.

The chain has TRBV7-9 and TRBJ1-5. This CDR3 comprises 14 residues. CDR1 SEHNR and CDR2 FQNEAQ come from the germline V gene (reference sequence). CDR3 protein: CASSADGFNQPQHF.

The chain joins TRBV29-1 to TRBJ2-7; the TCRdb call, TRBD2, lacks DNA for checking. The CDR3 sequence is 13 residues long. Germline CDR1 and CDR2: SQVTM and ANQGSEA. CDR3 sequence: CSVESGGAYEQYF.

The chain has TRBV28 and TRBJ2-5. CDR3 length: 13 amino acids. The germline V gene has CDR1 MDHEN and CDR2 SYDVKM. The CDR3 loop reads CASSGQYQETQYF.

The chain recombines TRBV6-2 or TRBV6-3 with TRBJ2-1. CDR1 is MNHEY and CDR2 is SVGEGT in the germline V gene. The CDR3 contains 15 residues. The CDR3: CASSASPHPSNEQFF.